This TCR beta chain was recovered during a study of metastatic and nonmetastatic thyroid tumors. This CDR3 is built from 16 residues. The V gene's germline CDR1 is KGHDR and CDR2 SFDVKD. V lost 5 bases and J lost 6; bases outside the gene matches: 10. TCRdb re-called the PCR reads with MiXCR. The table records roughly 61,000 clones, just over 4% of them present only once. This clone was picked up many times. Patients were all untreated before their thyroid surgery. The receptor was isolated from a female donor with papillary thyroid cancer or a benign thyroid nodule (not recorded which). Some clones in this sample may be carry-over from other donors' samples. Sequencing was done on a sample of blood. V and J are TRBV24-1 and TRBJ2-1; 9 bases are a match to TRBD2. CDR3 region: CATSARGREGFNEQFF. Written as DNA, the CDR3 is TGTGCCACCAGTGCCAGAGGGCGGGAGGGCTTCAATGAGCAGTTCTTC.